This TCR beta chain was recovered during a study of blood T cell repertoires in COVID-19. In the original workflow: For nucleated cells, counts were estimated from reference gene primer amplification. Some clones are missing from TCRdb's copy, which holds only in-frame ones; the method was immunoSEQ multiplex PCR. The V and J calls and clone size come from that table; D and trimming were worked out from the DNA. The sample contains around 130,000 clones, 70% to 90% of which appear only once. Sequenced sample: peripheral blood. This receptor was taken from a man between 60 and 75 years old with acute or convalescent COVID-19.

The CDR3 DNA reads TGTGCCAGCACCCTAGCGGGAGTAAATACGCAGTATTTT. Translated: CASTLAGVNTQYF. V gene TRBV6-5 combines with J gene TRBJ2-3, with 10 bases aligning to TRBD2. The CDR3 runs to 13 residues. From germline, CDR1 is MNHEY and CDR2 SVGAGI. After removal of 7 bases from V and 7 bases from J, the junction contained 5 bases not matched to a gene.